This T cell receptor (beta chain) was sequenced in a study of CD8+ T cells in alopecia areata. Study-level information: Treated individuals took tofacitinib by mouth, 5 to 10 mg twice daily. Study results and caveats: Under tofacitinib, fewer expanded CD8+ clones appeared among the top 100 scalp clones. TCRs were shared less clearly across patients than in mice, possibly for HLA-related reasons. Scalp lesions, especially in alopecia totalis/universalis, had higher clonality than normal scalp.

This clone showed up many times. Its antigen is as yet unknown. Losses at the gene ends were 5 bases for V and 0 bases for J; bases not matched to a gene: 8. The CDR3 contains 16 residues. CDR1 and CDR2 from the germline V gene are SEHNR and FQNEAQ (reference sequence). Treatment specified: oral pan-JAK inhibitor, 5-10 mg twice daily. Extracted from the samples, RNA was reverse transcribed into cDNA to serve as the sequencing template. The assay was immunoSEQ multiplex PCR, and TCRdb's table has in-frame clones only and misses some. The sample holds about 270,000 clones, 60% seen once. This receptor was obtained from a human donor with alopecia areata. The chain links TRBV7-9 to TRBJ2-7; 9 bases align to TRBD1. This material consisted of CD4+ T cells sorted from blood, taken around week 54, from a patient treated with tofacitinib. The CDR3 DNA reads as TGTGCCAGCAGCACCATCTGGACAGGGGTCTCCTACGAGCAGTACTTC. Translated, it gives CASSTIWTGVSYEQYF.